This T cell receptor beta chain was found in a study of response to subunit inactivated influenza vaccine. As concerns this clonotype: The antigen is not known.

TCRdb passed the RT-PCR reads through MiXCR, listing each CDR3 protein once. The data hold some 190,000 distinct CDR3 sequences, with around an eighth observed a single time. Overall study results and limits: The authors proposed limited new T cell recruitment per seasonal influenza vaccination.

CDR1 and CDR2 from the germline V gene are MNHEY and SVGEGT. With 5 bases removed from V and 1 base from J, the gap between germline ends came to 15 bases. The CDR3 runs to 15 residues. The TCR sequence derives from a man aged 50-60 years who received an inactivated influenza vaccine. This sample comprised CD8+ T cells sorted from PBMCs, obtained more than 4 days after vaccination. The V gene is TRBV6-2 or TRBV6-3, the J gene TRBJ2-7, with D perhaps matching TRBD1 (6 bases). The CDR3 loop is CASSGDTRYSYEQYF. In nucleotides, the CDR3 is TGTGCCAGCAGTGGGGACACAAGGTATTCCTACGAGCAGTACTTC.